The present entry profiles one TCR beta chain with its context. Its antigen is unidentified. This sample was taken from a study of PD-1 blockade in classical Hodgkin lymphoma. Measured with immunoSEQ multiplex PCR; TCRdb has only the in-frame clones, and not every one. The table lists some 23,000 clones, 75% to 90% of them singletons, with about 3.4% in the top ten. Documented time point: cycle 4 day 1 (C4D1), after six to seven weeks of nivolumab. With no exception, relapse followed autologous stem cell transplantation in all patients, and brentuximab vedotin exposure varied. With magnetic negative selection, CD4+ T cells were purified from PBMCs that had been thawed. General study points: Relative to healthy donors, newly diagnosed patients reportedly had lower baseline TCR diversity, which was reported as lower still in relapsed/refractory patients.

The CDR3 has 13 residues. The junction had 4 bases not matched to a gene; V was cut back by 9 bases and J by 0 bases. CDR1 is SNHLY and CDR2 is FYNNEI in the germline V gene. The sample was CD4+ T cells from blood, taken before the fourth cycle of nivolumab. The V gene is TRBV2, the J gene TRBJ1-1, with 7 bases identical to TRBD1. This receptor was obtained from a human donor with classical Hodgkin lymphoma. CDR3 sequence reads: CARSTGMNTEAFF. The CDR3 coding sequence is TGTGCCAGATCGACAGGGATGAACACTGAAGCTTTCTTT.